This TCR beta chain is drawn from a study of cytomegalovirus exposure and HLA in healthy donors. The PCR ran on 60 Vbeta and 13 Jbeta primers. The data were produced by immunoSEQ multiplex PCR, yet TCRdb's version contains in-frame clones alone and is incomplete. The sample has about 120,000 clones, 77% seen once. This CDR3 spans 16 amino acids. Germline V CDR1 and CDR2: MGHDK, SYGVNS. V gave up 1 base and J gave up 5 bases; unmatched junction bases: 7. The clonotype comes from a man aged 35 to 55 in good health and CMV-seropositive. This rearrangement joins TRBV25-1 to TRBJ2-1; 8 bases agree with TRBD1. Sequencing used PBMCs. The CDR3 is CASSELGDRQNNEQFF. The DNA for the CDR3 is TGTGCCAGCAGTGAATTGGGGGACAGGCAAAACAATGAGCAGTTCTTC.